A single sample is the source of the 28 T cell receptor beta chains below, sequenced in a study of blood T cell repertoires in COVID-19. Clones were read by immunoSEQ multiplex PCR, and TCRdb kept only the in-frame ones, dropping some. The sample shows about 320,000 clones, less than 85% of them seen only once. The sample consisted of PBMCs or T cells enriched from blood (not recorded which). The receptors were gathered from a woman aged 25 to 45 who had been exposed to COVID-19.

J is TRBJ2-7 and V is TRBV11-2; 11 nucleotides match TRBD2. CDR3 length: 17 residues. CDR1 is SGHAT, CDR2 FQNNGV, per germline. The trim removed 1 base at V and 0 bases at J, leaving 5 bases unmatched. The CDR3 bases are TGTGCCAGCAGCTTAGGACTAGCGGGGTTACGCTCCTACGAGCAGTACTTC. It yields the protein CASSLGLAGLRSYEQYF.

The CDR3 reads CASSQDLSYGYTF. Here the CDR3 DNA reads TGCGCCAGCAGCCAAGATTTGAGCTATGGCTACACCTTC. This chain connects TRBV4-3 to TRBJ1-2; D call uncertain. The CDR3 length is 13 residues. Trimming took off 0 bases at V and 4 bases at J, with 6 bases between the two ends. Germline V lookup: CDR1 LGHNA, CDR2 YSLEER.

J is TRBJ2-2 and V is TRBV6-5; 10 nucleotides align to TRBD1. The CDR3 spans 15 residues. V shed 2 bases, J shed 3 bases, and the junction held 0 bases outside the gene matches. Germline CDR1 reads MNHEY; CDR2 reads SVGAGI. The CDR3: CASSYGTGDTGELFF. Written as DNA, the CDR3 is TGTGCCAGCAGTTACGGGACAGGGGACACCGGGGAGCTGTTTTTT.

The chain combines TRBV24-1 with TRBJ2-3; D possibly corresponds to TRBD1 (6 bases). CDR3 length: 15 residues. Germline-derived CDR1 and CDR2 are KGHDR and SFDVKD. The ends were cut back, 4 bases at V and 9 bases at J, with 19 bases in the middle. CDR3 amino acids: CATSDQDSALGTQYF. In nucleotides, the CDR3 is TGTGCCACCAGTGACCAGGACAGTGCGTTGGGCACGCAGTATTTT.

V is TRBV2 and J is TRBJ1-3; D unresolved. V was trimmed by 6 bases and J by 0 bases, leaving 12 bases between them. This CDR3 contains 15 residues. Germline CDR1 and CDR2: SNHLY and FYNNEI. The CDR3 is CASSANAVSGNTIYF. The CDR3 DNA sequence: TGTGCCAGCAGCGCCAACGCAGTCTCTGGAAACACCATATATTTT.

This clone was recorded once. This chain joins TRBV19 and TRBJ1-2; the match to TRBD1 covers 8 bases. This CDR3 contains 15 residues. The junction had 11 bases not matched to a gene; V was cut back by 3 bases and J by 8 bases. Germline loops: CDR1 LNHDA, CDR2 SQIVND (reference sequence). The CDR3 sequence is CASSMGTGTGGGYTF. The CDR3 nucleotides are TGTGCCAGTAGTATGGGCACCGGGACAGGAGGGGGCTACACCTTC.

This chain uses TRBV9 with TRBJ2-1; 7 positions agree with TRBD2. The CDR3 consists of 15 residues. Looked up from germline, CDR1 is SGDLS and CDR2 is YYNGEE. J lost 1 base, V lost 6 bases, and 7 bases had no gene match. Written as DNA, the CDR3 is TGTGCCAGCACCCCCGACGGGGGGTCCTACAATGAGCAGTTCTTC. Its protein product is CASTPDGGSYNEQFF.

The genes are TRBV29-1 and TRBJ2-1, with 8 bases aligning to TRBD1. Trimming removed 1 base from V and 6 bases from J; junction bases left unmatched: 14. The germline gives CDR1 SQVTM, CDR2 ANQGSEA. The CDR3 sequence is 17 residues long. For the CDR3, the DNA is TGCAGCGTTGAAGGGGACAGGTTTGCGCCTCGGGCCAATGAGCAGTTCTTC. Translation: CSVEGDRFAPRANEQFF.

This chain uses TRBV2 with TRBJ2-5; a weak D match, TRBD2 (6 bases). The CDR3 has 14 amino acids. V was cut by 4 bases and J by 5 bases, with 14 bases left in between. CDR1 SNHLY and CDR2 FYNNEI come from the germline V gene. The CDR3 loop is CASSGRGGEETQYF. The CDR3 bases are TGTGCCAGCAGTGGAAGAGGAGGGGAGGAGACCCAGTACTTC.

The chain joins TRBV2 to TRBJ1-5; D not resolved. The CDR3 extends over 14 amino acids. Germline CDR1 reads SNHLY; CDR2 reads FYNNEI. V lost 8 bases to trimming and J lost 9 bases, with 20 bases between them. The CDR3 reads CASGVLMESSPQHF. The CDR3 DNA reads TGTGCCAGCGGAGTCCTTATGGAGTCGTCGCCCCAGCATTTT. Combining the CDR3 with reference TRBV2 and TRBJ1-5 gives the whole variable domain EPEVTQTPSHQVTQMGQEVILRCVPISNHLYFYWYRQILGQKVEFLVSFYNNEISEKSEIFDDQFSVERPDGSNFTLKIRSTKLEDSAMYFCASGVLMESSPQHFGDGTRLSIL.

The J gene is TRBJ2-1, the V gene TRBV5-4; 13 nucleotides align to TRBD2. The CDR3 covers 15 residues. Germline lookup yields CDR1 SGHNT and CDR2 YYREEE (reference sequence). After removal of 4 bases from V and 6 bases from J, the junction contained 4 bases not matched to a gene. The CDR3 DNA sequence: TGTGCCAGCAGCCTGGGACTAGCGGGGCCCAATGAGCAGTTCTTC. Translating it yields CASSLGLAGPNEQFF.

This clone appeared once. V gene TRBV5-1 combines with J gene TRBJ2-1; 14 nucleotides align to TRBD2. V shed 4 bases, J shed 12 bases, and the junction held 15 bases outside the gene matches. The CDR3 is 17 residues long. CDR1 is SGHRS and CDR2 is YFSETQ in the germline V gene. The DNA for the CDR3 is TGCGCCAGCAGCATGGGTTTAAGGACTAGCGGGAGGTCCGGGCAGTTCTTC. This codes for CASSMGLRTSGRSGQFF. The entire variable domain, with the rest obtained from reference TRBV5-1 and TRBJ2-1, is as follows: KAGVTQTPRYLIKTRGQQVTLSCSPISGHRSVSWYQQTPGQGLQFLFEYFSETQRNKGNFPGRFSGRQFSNSRSEMNVSTLELGDSALYLCASSMGLRTSGRSGQFFGPGTRLTVL.

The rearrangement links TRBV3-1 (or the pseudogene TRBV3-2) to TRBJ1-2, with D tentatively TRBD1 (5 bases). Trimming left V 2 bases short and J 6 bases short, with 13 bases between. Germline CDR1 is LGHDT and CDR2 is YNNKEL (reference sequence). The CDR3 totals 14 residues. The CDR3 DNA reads TGTGCCAGCAGCCAAAACTCAGGGAATAATGGCTACACCTTC. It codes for CASSQNSGNNGYTF.

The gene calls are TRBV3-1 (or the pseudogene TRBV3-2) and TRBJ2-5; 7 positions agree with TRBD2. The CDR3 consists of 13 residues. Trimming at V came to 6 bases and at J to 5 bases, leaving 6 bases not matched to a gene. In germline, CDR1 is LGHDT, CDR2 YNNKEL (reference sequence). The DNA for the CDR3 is TGTGCCAGCAGGTGGCAGGGAGGGGAGACCCAGTACTTC. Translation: CASRWQGGETQYF.

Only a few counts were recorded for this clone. The CDR3 sequence is CASSLETVSSGNTIYF. In DNA form, the CDR3 reads TGTGCCAGCAGCTTAGAAACAGTTTCCTCTGGAAACACCATATATTTT. The chain carries TRBV7-8 and TRBJ1-3; no clear D gene. V lost 1 base and J lost 0, with 10 bases in between. There are 16 residues in the CDR3. CDR1 is SGHVS, CDR2 FQNEAQ, per germline.

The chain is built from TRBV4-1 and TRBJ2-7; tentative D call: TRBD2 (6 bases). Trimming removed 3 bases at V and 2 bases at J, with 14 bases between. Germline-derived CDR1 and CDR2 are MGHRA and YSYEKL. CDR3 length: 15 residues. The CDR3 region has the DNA TGCGCCAGCAGCCACCTCGGCGGGAAAGCCTACGAGCAGTACTTC. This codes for CASSHLGGKAYEQYF.

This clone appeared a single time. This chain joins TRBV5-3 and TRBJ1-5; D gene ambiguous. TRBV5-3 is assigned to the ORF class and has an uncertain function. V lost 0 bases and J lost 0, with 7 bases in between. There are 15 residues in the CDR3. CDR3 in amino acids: CARSLDRASNQPQHF. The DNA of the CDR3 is TGTGCCAGAAGCTTGGACCGAGCTAGCAATCAGCCCCAGCATTTT.

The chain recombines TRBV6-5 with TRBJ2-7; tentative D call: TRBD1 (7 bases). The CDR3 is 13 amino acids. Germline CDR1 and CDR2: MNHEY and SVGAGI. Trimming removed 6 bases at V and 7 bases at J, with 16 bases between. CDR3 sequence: CASSRTSGGEQYF. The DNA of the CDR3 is TGTGCCAGCAGCCGGACCTCAGGGGGGGAGCAGTACTTC.

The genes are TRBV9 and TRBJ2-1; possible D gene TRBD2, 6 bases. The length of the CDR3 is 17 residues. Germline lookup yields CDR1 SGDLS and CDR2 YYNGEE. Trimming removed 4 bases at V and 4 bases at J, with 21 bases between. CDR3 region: CASSQKGGGEKYNEQFF. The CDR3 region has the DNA TGTGCCAGCAGCCAAAAAGGTGGCGGGGAAAAATACAATGAGCAGTTCTTC.

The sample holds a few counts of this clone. The CDR3 protein is CASSAREGAKDEQYF. CDR3 nucleotides: TGTGCCAGCAGCGCCCGGGAGGGGGCTAAGGACGAGCAGTACTTC. The J gene is TRBJ2-7, the V gene TRBV7-8; a possible D gene is TRBD2 (8 bases). The CDR3 extends over 15 amino acids. Trimming shortened V by 5 bases and J by 5 bases, and 19 bases separated the two germline ends. The germline V gene encodes CDR1 SGHVS and CDR2 FQNEAQ.

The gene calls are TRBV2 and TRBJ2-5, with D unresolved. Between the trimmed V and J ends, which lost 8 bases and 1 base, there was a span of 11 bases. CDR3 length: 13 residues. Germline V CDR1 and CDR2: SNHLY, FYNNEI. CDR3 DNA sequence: TGTGCCAGCTCACAGACCTCCCAAGAGACCCAGTACTTC. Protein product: CASSQTSQETQYF.

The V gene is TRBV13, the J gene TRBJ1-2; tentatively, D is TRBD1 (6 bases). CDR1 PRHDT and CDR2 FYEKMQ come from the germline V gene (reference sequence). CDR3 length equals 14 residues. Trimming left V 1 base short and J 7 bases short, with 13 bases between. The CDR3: CASSLAGRGGGYTF. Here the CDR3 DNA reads TGTGCCAGCAGCTTAGCCGGAAGGGGGGGTGGCTACACCTTC.

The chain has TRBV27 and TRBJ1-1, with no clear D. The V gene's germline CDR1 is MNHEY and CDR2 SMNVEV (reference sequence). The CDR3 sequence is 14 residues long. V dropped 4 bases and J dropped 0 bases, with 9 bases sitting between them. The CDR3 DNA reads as TGTGCCAGCAGTTCCCCGGGGATGAACACTGAAGCTTTCTTT. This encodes CASSSPGMNTEAFF.

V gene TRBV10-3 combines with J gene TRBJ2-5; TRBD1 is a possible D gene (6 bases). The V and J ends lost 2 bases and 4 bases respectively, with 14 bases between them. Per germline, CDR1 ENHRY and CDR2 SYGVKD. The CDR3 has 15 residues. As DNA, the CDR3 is TGTGCCATCAGTGAGGCCGTCAGGGGTGGAGAGACCCAGTACTTC. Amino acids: CAISEAVRGGETQYF.

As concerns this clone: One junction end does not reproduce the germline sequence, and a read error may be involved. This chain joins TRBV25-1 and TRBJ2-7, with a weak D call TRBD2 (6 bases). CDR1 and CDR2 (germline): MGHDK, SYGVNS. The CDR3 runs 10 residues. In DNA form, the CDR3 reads TGTGCCAGCACCCGGGGGTACAGAGACTTC. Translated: CASTRGYRDF.

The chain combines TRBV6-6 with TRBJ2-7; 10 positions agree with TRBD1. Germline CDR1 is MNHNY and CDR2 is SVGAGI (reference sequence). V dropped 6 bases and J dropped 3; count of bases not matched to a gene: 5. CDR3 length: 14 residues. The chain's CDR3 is CASSRDRGNYEQYF. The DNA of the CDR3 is TGTGCCAGCAGCAGGGACAGGGGCAACTACGAGCAGTACTTC.

The CDR3 bases are TGTGCCAGCAGTGACAACCAGCGGGGCTACGAGCAGTACTTC. As protein: CASSDNQRGYEQYF. This rearrangement joins TRBV25-1 to TRBJ2-7; 7 nucleotides agree with TRBD2. The germline gives CDR1 MGHDK, CDR2 SYGVNS. This CDR3 has 14 residues. With 3 bases clipped from V and 3 bases from J, the junction kept 5 bases outside the gene matches.

The chain's CDR3 is CASSFIRGTNTGELFF. As DNA, the CDR3 is TGTGCCAGCAGCTTTATCCGGGGAACGAACACCGGGGAGCTGTTTTTT. This rearrangement joins TRBV7-9 to TRBJ2-2, with D perhaps matching TRBD2 (5 bases). V was shortened by 3 bases and J by 0 bases, with 11 bases between the two germline ends. From germline, CDR1 is SEHNR and CDR2 FQNEAQ (reference sequence). The CDR3 contains 16 residues.